This paragraph covers one T cell receptor beta chain sequence. This entry comes from a study of blood T cell dynamics during melanoma immunotherapy. Study at large: Patients with metastatic melanoma got pembrolizumab or nivolumab-ipilimumab as first-line care.

Each bulk PBMC sample had about 350 ng DNA loaded. Generated by immunoSEQ multiplex PCR, the TCRdb table keeps only in-frame clones and is missing some. Here the sample spans 15,000 or so clones, approximately 84% being singletons. The CDR3 extends over 17 amino acids. Trimming cost V 4 bases and J 1 base, with 19 bases left between them. Germline CDR1 reads SGHDT; CDR2 reads YYEEEE. The time point is: pre-treatment baseline. Blood was drawn before treatment and at week 3 after checkpoint blockade. Disease control meant complete response, partial response or stable disease at 12 weeks. This TCR was recovered from a human donor with melanoma. The chain links TRBV5-6 to TRBJ2-3; weak D call: TRBD2 (6 bases). The specimen was blood, collected from a patient treated with checkpoint blockade. The CDR3 region is CASSGAGLAVRTDTQYF. DNA for the CDR3: TGTGCCAGCAGCGGGGCGGGGTTAGCGGTACGCACAGATACGCAGTATTTT.